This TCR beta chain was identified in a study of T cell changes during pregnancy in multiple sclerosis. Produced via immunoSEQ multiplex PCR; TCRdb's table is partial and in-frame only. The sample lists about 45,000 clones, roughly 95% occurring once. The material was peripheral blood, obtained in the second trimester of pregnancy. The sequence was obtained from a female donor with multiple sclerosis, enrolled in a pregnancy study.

The CDR3 DNA sequence: TGTGCCAGCAGCCCGAGACTAGCGGGAGGTAATGAGCAGTTCTTC. The encoded protein is CASSPRLAGGNEQFF. J is TRBJ2-1 and V is TRBV11-2, with TRBD2 matching 13 bases. Germline V gene data show CDR1 as SGHAT and CDR2 as FQNNGV. The CDR3 is 15 amino acids. The V and J ends lost 5 bases and 7 bases, in that order; junction bases with no gene match: 5.